A selection of T cell receptor beta chains follows, all from one sample in a study of cytomegalovirus exposure and HLA in healthy donors. Generated by immunoSEQ multiplex PCR, the TCRdb table keeps only in-frame clones and is missing some. In the table there are about 140,000 clones, roughly 83% of which are singletons. The sequenced sample consisted of PBMCs. These receptor sequences come from a female donor in good health and CMV-seronegative. Both conserved end residues are part of each CDR3. D genes are given only for firm matches. For some rows the clone size is stated as once, few or many, or as a class when expanded; others skip it.

size | J | D | length | V | CDR3 | DNA
NA | TRBJ2-7 | TRBD2 | 17 | TRBV7-8 | CASSLGPLGGGRGEQYF | TGTGCCAGCAGCTTAGGGCCCCTCGGGGGGGGGCGTGGGGAGCAGTACTTC
NA | TRBJ1-5 | NA | 13 | TRBV5-6 | CASSLSRDQPQHF | TGTGCCAGCAGCTTAAGCAGGGATCAGCCCCAGCATTTT
NA | TRBJ2-1 | NA | 14 | TRBV10-1 | CASSESMQFGCPFF | TGCGCCAGCAGTGAGTCGATGCAGTTCGGGTGCCCGTTCTTC
NA | TRBJ1-2 | NA | 12 | TRBV9 | CASSVGGRGYTF | TGTGCCAGCAGCGTAGGGGGCCGTGGCTACACCTTC
few | TRBJ2-7 | NA | 14 | TRBV6-5 | CASSLDGILLEQYF | TGTGCCAGCAGTCTAGACGGAATCCTACTCGAGCAGTACTTC
NA | TRBJ2-2 | TRBD1 | 16 | TRBV7-2 | CASSWGQGAITGELFF | TGTGCCAGCAGCTGGGGACAGGGGGCAATCACCGGGGAGCTGTTTTTT
NA | TRBJ2-7 | NA | 14 | TRBV23-1 | CASSHPRRTYEQYF | TGCGCCAGCAGTCACCCCCGTAGAACCTACGAGCAGTACTTC
NA | TRBJ2-4 | TRBD2 | 18 | TRBV30 | CAWNRRASGSPGRNIQYF | TGTGCCTGGAATAGGAGGGCTAGCGGGAGTCCCGGGAGAAACATTCAGTACTTC
NA | TRBJ2-4 | NA | 17 | TRBV4-3 | CASSQATGLLAKNIQYF | TGCGCCAGCAGCCAGGCTACAGGGTTACTAGCCAAAAACATTCAGTACTTC
NA | TRBJ1-1 | NA | 14 | TRBV7-2 | CASSLVGGYTEAFF | TGTGCCAGCAGCTTAGTAGGGGGTTACACTGAAGCTTTCTTT
NA | TRBJ1-1 | NA | 16 | TRBV9 | CASSAFTDSQNTEAFF | TGTGCCAGCAGCGCCTTCACCGACAGCCAGAACACTGAAGCTTTCTTT
once | TRBJ2-1 | NA | 16 | TRBV25-1 | CASSDRTLSITDEQFF | TGTGCCAGCAGTGACCGAACCCTGAGTATTACCGATGAGCAGTTCTTC
NA | TRBJ2-1 | TRBD1 | 13 | TRBV12-5 | CASGLGRGNEQFF | TGTGCTAGTGGTTTGGGCAGGGGGAATGAGCAGTTCTTC
NA | TRBJ2-7 | TRBD2 | 16 | TRBV7-2 | CASSPSTSGGAGEQYF | TGTGCCAGCAGCCCTAGTACTAGCGGGGGGGCGGGAGAGCAGTACTTC
NA | TRBJ2-1 | TRBD1 | 14 | TRBV7-2 | CASSPRTGPREQFF | TGTGCCAGCAGCCCCCGGACAGGGCCCAGGGAGCAGTTCTTC
NA | TRBJ2-7 | NA | 12 | TRBV29-1 | CSVGVGGNEQYF | TGCAGCGTTGGGGTTGGCGGTAACGAGCAGTACTTC
NA | TRBJ2-7 | TRBD2 | 16 | TRBV7-6 | CASSLPTSGGGYEQYF | TGTGCCAGCAGCCTACCTACTAGCGGGGGAGGCTACGAGCAGTACTTC
NA | TRBJ2-2 | TRBD1 | 14 | TRBV7-9 | CAVSGQGDTGELFF | TGTGCCGTCTCGGGACAGGGAGACACCGGGGAGCTGTTTTTT
NA | TRBJ1-1 | TRBD1 | 12 | TRBV18 | CASSIDREEAFF | TGTGCCAGCTCAATCGACAGGGAGGAAGCTTTCTTT
NA | TRBJ1-2 | TRBD1 | 14 | TRBV9 | CASSQDRGQDGYTF | TGTGCCAGCAGCCAGGACAGGGGGCAAGATGGCTACACCTTC
NA | TRBJ1-2 | NA | 14 | TRBV30 | CAWTRENLFYGYTF | TGTGCCTGGACCAGGGAAAACCTGTTCTATGGCTACACCTTC
NA | TRBJ2-7 | NA | 16 | TRBV23-1 | CASSQSDSGFRYEQYF | TGCGCCAGCAGTCAATCGGACTCGGGGTTCCGGTACGAGCAGTACTTC
NA | TRBJ2-6 | TRBD2 | 15 | TRBV7-6 | CASSFGGIGANVLTF | TGTGCCAGCAGCTTCGGGGGGATCGGGGCCAACGTCCTGACTTTC
NA | TRBJ2-7 | TRBD1 | 13 | TRBV19 | CASGGTDSYEQYF | TGTGCCAGTGGTGGGACAGACTCCTACGAGCAGTACTTC
NA | TRBJ2-7 | TRBD1 | 12 | TRBV2 | CATQTGTYEQYF | TGTGCCACCCAGACAGGGACCTACGAGCAGTACTTC
few | TRBJ1-1 | NA | 14 | TRBV5-1 | CASSSQGGDTEAFF | TGCGCCAGCAGCTCACAGGGCGGAGACACTGAAGCTTTCTTT
few | TRBJ2-5 | NA | 13 | TRBV5-4 | CASSTPEQETQYF | TGTGCCAGCAGTACCCCCGAGCAAGAGACCCAGTACTTC
NA | TRBJ1-5 | TRBD1 | 18 | TRBV19 | CASSIVGQGEVGNQPQHF | TGTGCCAGTAGTATCGTCGGACAGGGGGAGGTTGGCAATCAGCCCCAGCATTTT
few | TRBJ2-5 | NA | 14 | TRBV21-1 | CASSIDRGQGTQYF | TGTGCCAGCAGCATAGACAGGGGGCAGGGTACCCAGTACTTC
NA | TRBJ1-1 | TRBD1 | 14 | TRBV30 | CAHVRGTVNTEAFF | TGTGCCCATGTAAGGGGGACAGTGAACACTGAAGCTTTCTTT
NA | TRBJ1-6 | NA | 16 | TRBV2 | CASSGRASSYNSPLHF | TGTGCCAGCAGTGGGCGAGCGAGCTCCTATAATTCACCCCTCCACTTT
many | TRBJ1-1 | NA | 13 | TRBV6-5 | CASSYPGESEAFF | TGTGCCAGCTCCTATCCGGGGGAGTCTGAAGCTTTCTTT
NA | TRBJ1-2 | TRBD1 | 17 | TRBV18 | CASSRPRQAGGLYGYTF | TGTGCCAGCTCTCGTCCTAGACAGGCAGGGGGCCTCTATGGCTACACCTTC